Below, 25 T cell receptor beta chains from the same sample are listed, as sequenced in a study of T cell changes during pregnancy in multiple sclerosis. Some clones are missing from TCRdb's copy, which holds only in-frame ones; the method was immunoSEQ multiplex PCR. Of around 80,000 clones in the sample, almost 95% are singletons; the top ten hold about 2.5%. The material sequenced was peripheral blood, taken before pregnancy. Receptors were obtained from a female donor with multiple sclerosis, enrolled in a pregnancy study.

This rearrangement joins TRBV18 to TRBJ1-2, with D perhaps TRBD1 (6 bases). The CDR3 sequence is 18 residues long. Germline CDR1 KGHSH, CDR2 LQKENI. Trimming left V 0 bases short and J 8 bases short, with 25 bases between. CDR3 loop: CASSPPPGDKALGIGYTF. The CDR3 DNA sequence: TGTGCCAGCTCACCACCGCCAGGGGACAAAGCCTTGGGAATAGGCTACACCTTC.

About this clone itself: Relative to the germline gene, one junction end is altered; a read error may explain this. The J gene is TRBJ2-1, the V gene TRBV7-6; 7 nucleotides align to TRBD2. This CDR3 contains 18 residues. From germline, CDR1 is SGHVS and CDR2 FNYEAQ. The CDR3 sequence: CASCLSDGPGGGYNEQFF. In DNA, the CDR3 is TGTGCCAGCTGCTTGAGTGATGGGCCGGGAGGAGGCTACAATGAGCAGTTCTTC.

The chain joins TRBV30 to TRBJ1-6, with D unresolved. Between the trimmed V and J ends, which lost 0 bases and 8 bases, there was a span of 11 bases. Germline V gives CDR1 GTSNPN, CDR2 SVGIG (reference sequence). The length of the CDR3 is 14 residues. CDR3 residues: CAWSVGQAHSPLHF. Written as DNA, the CDR3 is TGTGCCTGGAGTGTAGGTCAGGCTCATTCACCCCTCCACTTT.

This sequence joins TRBV5-1 and TRBJ2-1; TRBD2 matches at 13 bases. Germline CDR1 and CDR2: SGHRS and YFSETQ. Germline trimming cut 5 bases from V and 2 bases from J; bases unmatched to any gene: 7. There are 17 residues in the CDR3. CDR3 in amino acids: CASSWTSGSSAYNEQFF. The CDR3, as DNA: TGCGCCAGCAGTTGGACTAGCGGGAGCTCCGCCTACAATGAGCAGTTCTTC.

J is TRBJ2-5 and V is TRBV7-6, with TRBD2 identical over 10 bases. V lost 1 base and J lost 5; bases outside the gene matches: 7. The CDR3 has 16 amino acids. Germline CDR1 and CDR2: SGHVS and FNYEAQ. CDR3 sequence reads: CASSLVGTAGGETQYF. The CDR3 nucleotides read TGTGCCAGCAGCTTAGTAGGGACAGCGGGAGGGGAGACCCAGTACTTC.

For the CDR3, the DNA is TGTGCCAGCAGTAACCTCAGGGGGCCCGGGGAGCTGTTTTTT. Residues: CASSNLRGPGELFF. The J gene is TRBJ2-2, the V gene TRBV28; 8 bases are a match to TRBD1. Germline CDR1 and CDR2: MDHEN and SYDVKM. CDR3 length: 14 amino acids. After removal of 5 bases from V and 6 bases from J, the junction contained 5 bases not matched to a gene.

The genes are TRBV4-3 and TRBJ2-3, with TRBD2 identical over 7 bases. Germline CDR1 LGHNA, CDR2 YSLEER. Trimming at V came to 1 base and at J to 8 bases, leaving 12 bases not matched to a gene. This CDR3 comprises 16 residues. The CDR3 nucleotides read TGCGCCAGCAGCCAAGGGGGGGGACCGATCGGGGGTACGCAGTATTTT. This codes for CASSQGGGPIGGTQYF.

The chain combines TRBV14 with TRBJ2-3; 7 bases match TRBD2. The CDR3 is 12 amino acids. V shed 1 base and J 11 bases; nucleotides not matched to a gene: 3. CDR1 and CDR2 (germline): SGHDN, FVKESK. The CDR3 loop is CASSQASGGQYF. The CDR3 DNA reads as TGTGCCAGCAGCCAAGCCTCGGGAGGGCAGTATTTT.

J is TRBJ2-5 and V is TRBV28; D is possibly TRBD2 (6 bases). Between the trimmed V and J ends, which lost 6 bases and 6 bases, there was a span of 23 bases. There are 16 residues in the CDR3. Per germline, CDR1 MDHEN and CDR2 SYDVKM. The CDR3 nucleotides are TGTGCCAGCAGCTCTGTTGCGGGGTCGGATGGAAAGACCCAGTACTTC. Protein product: CASSSVAGSDGKTQYF.

This clone was counted a single time. The J gene is TRBJ2-1, the V gene TRBV4-3, with D possibly TRBD1 on 6 matching bases. Germline V gene sequence: CDR1 LGHNA, CDR2 YSLEER. The CDR3 has 17 amino acids. Trimming left V 3 bases short and J 9 bases short, with 24 bases between. The CDR3 sequence is CASSQITGPRLGSEQFF. The CDR3 nucleotides read TGCGCCAGCAGCCAGATTACAGGGCCTAGGCTAGGTAGTGAGCAGTTCTTC.

The chain combines TRBV15 with TRBJ2-1; D unclear. Per the germline V gene, CDR1 is LNHNV and CDR2 is YYDKDF (reference sequence). CDR3 length equals 14 residues. Trimming cost V 1 base and J 0 bases, with 4 bases left between them. CDR3 amino acids: CATSRGSSYNEQFF. For the CDR3, the DNA is TGTGCCACCAGCAGAGGGAGCTCCTACAATGAGCAGTTCTTC. Looking up the rest from reference TRBV15 and TRBJ2-1 gives the full variable domain: DAMVIQNPRYQVTQFGKPVTLSCSQTLNHNVMYWYQQKSSQAPKLLFHYYDKDFNNEADTPDNFQSRRPNTSFCFLDIRSPGLGDTAMYLCATSRGSSYNEQFFGPGTRLTVL.

This rearrangement joins TRBV4-1 to TRBJ2-7; 7 nucleotides match TRBD1. CDR3 length: 16 amino acids. V lost 4 bases and J lost 0; bases outside the gene matches: 9. Germline V gene sequence: CDR1 MGHRA, CDR2 YSYEKL. The CDR3 DNA follows: TGCGCCAGCAGCCTACAGGGGCCCAAAAGCTCCTACGAGCAGTACTTC. It specifies CASSLQGPKSSYEQYF.

The rearrangement links TRBV5-1 to TRBJ2-1; 8 bases align to TRBD2. CDR1 and CDR2 from the germline V gene are SGHRS and YFSETQ. V gave up 3 bases and J gave up 0 bases; unmatched junction bases: 2. This CDR3 comprises 15 residues. The CDR3 reads CASSYSGNSYNEQFF. In nucleotides, the CDR3 is TGCGCCAGCAGCTATAGCGGGAACTCCTACAATGAGCAGTTCTTC.

The V gene is TRBV4-3, the J gene TRBJ2-5; tentatively, D is TRBD2 (5 bases). V lost 1 base and J lost 4, with 13 bases in between. CDR1 and CDR2 (germline): LGHNA, YSLEER. The CDR3 is made up of 15 amino acids. The CDR3 spells CASSQGLDWRETQYF. CDR3 DNA sequence: TGCGCCAGCAGCCAAGGTCTGGACTGGAGAGAGACCCAGTACTTC.

This rearrangement joins TRBV11-3 to TRBJ1-1, with 8 bases aligning to TRBD1. Germline V lookup: CDR1 SGHNT, CDR2 YENEEA. Trimming cost V 0 bases and J 13 bases; bases outside gene matches: 7. This CDR3 region has 13 residues. CDR3 bases: TGTGCCAGCAGCTTAGAAGAGACAGGGGCGTGTTTCTTT. Translating it yields CASSLEETGACFF.

This clone came up once. The chain is built from TRBV6-1 and TRBJ2-7; D is possibly TRBD2 (6 bases). The CDR3 contains 15 residues. Between the trimmed V and J ends, which lost 2 bases and 0 bases, there was a span of 11 bases. Germline-derived CDR1 and CDR2 are MNHNS and SASEGT. For the CDR3, the DNA is TGTGCCAGCAGTGAATGGGCGGGGAGCTCCTACGAGCAGTACTTC. Amino acid sequence: CASSEWAGSSYEQYF.

This chain uses TRBV5-1 with TRBJ2-7, with 10 bases identical to TRBD2. Germline CDR1 SGHRS, CDR2 YFSETQ. This CDR3 contains 15 residues. V was clipped by 5 bases and J by 7 bases; unmatched bases: 12. The CDR3 region has the DNA TGCGCCAGCAGGCAAACTAGCGGGACAGTTTATGAGCAGTACTTC. Translation: CASRQTSGTVYEQYF.

The chain links TRBV6-4 to TRBJ1-1; 8 nucleotides match TRBD1. Germline V gene data show CDR1 as MRHNA and CDR2 as SNTAGT. The CDR3 loop spans 14 amino acids. V was clipped by 3 bases and J by 1 base; unmatched bases: 1. Written as DNA, the CDR3 is TGTGCCAGCAGTGAAGGGACAGGGAACACTGAAGCTTTCTTT. Residues: CASSEGTGNTEAFF.

J is TRBJ2-7 and V is TRBV5-1; TRBD2 matches 15 bases. The V gene end was trimmed by 0 bases and the J gene end by 4 bases; junction bases not matched to a gene: 14. Germline V gives CDR1 SGHRS, CDR2 YFSETQ. The CDR3 is 20 residues long. In DNA, the CDR3 is TGCGCCAGCAGCTTGGAACCGGGACTAGCGGGAGGCGTTGGAAGATACGAGCAGTACTTC. As protein: CASSLEPGLAGGVGRYEQYF.

This clone has only one observation. This chain uses TRBV7-8 with TRBJ1-2; TRBD1 matches at 9 bases. Germline loops: CDR1 SGHVS, CDR2 FQNEAQ. With V trimmed by 5 bases and J by 5 bases, 6 bases remained unmatched. This CDR3 is built from 14 residues. The CDR3 reads CASSGTGGWYGYTF. For the CDR3, the DNA is TGTGCCAGCAGCGGTACAGGGGGCTGGTATGGCTACACCTTC.

The chain uses TRBV6-1 and TRBJ2-5; 10 nucleotides line up with TRBD2. V shed 3 bases and J 6 bases; nucleotides not matched to a gene: 13. CDR1 MNHNS and CDR2 SASEGT come from the germline V gene. The CDR3 sequence is 17 residues long. CDR3 sequence (DNA): TGTGCCAGCAGTGACCGAGCGGGGGGGGGCGTTAAAAAGACCCAGTACTTC. It specifies CASSDRAGGGVKKTQYF.

The rearrangement uses TRBV2 and TRBJ2-2, with 7 bases lining up with TRBD1. Per the germline V gene, CDR1 is SNHLY and CDR2 is FYNNEI. The trim removed 7 bases at V and 2 bases at J, leaving 7 bases unmatched. The CDR3 spans 15 residues. The CDR3 DNA reads as TGTGCCAGCATGAGACAGGGATCCAACACCGGGGAGCTGTTTTTT. It is translated as CASMRQGSNTGELFF.

The chain joins TRBV6-5 to TRBJ1-5; TRBD1 matches 7 bases. V gave up 5 bases and J gave up 2 bases; unmatched junction bases: 3. Per the germline V gene, CDR1 is MNHEY and CDR2 is SVGAGI. CDR3 length: 14 amino acids. CDR3 bases: TGTGCCAGCAGTCGTCAGGGGGGCAATCAGCCCCAGCATTTT. Its protein product is CASSRQGGNQPQHF.

This clone showed up just a few times. This chain joins TRBV7-3 and TRBJ2-5, with D tentatively TRBD1 (6 bases). The CDR3 has 14 residues. Germline V lookup: CDR1 SGHTA, CDR2 FQGTGA. V lost 3 bases and J lost 4, with 12 bases in between. In nucleotides, the CDR3 is TGTGCCAGCAGCTTGGACAGAGGCGGAGAGACCCAGTACTTC. This sequence encodes CASSLDRGGETQYF.

V and J are TRBV5-4 and TRBJ2-1, with D possibly being TRBD2 (5 bases). This CDR3 has 13 amino acids. Per the germline V gene, CDR1 is SGHNT and CDR2 is YYREEE (reference sequence). Trimming pared 1 base from V and 5 bases from J, leaving 7 bases between. DNA for the CDR3: TGTGCCAGCAGCTTGACTAGAAACAATGAGCAGTTCTTC. Translation gives CASSLTRNNEQFF.